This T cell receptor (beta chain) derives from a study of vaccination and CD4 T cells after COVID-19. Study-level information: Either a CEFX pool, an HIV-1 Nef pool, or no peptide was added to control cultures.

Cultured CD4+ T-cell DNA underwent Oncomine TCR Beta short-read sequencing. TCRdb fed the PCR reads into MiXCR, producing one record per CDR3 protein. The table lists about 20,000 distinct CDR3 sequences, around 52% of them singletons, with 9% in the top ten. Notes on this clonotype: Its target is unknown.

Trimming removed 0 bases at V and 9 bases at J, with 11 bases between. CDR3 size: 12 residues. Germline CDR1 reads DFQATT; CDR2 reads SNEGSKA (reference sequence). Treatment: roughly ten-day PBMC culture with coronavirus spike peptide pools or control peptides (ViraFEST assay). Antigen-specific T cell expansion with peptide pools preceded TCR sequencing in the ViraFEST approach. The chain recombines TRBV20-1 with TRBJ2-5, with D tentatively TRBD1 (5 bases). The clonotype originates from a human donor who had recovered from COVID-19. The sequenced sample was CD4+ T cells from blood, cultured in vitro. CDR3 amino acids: CSARDVREAQYF. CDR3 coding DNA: TGCAGTGCTAGAGATGTCAGGGAAGCCCAGTACTTC.